This T cell receptor (beta chain) was sequenced for a study of blood T cell repertoires in COVID-19. Study information: Sites across the United States, Italy and Spain contributed samples from acute and convalescent COVID-19.

Per the authors' pipeline: By means of reference gene primer amplification, nucleated cell counts were estimated. Measured with immunoSEQ multiplex PCR; TCRdb has only the in-frame clones, and not every one. V, J and clone size reflect that table, while D and trimming were determined from the DNA. There are 270,000 or so clones in the sample; around 86% occur only once, and about 3% lies in the top ten. Germline-derived CDR1 and CDR2 are MDHEN and SYDVKM. The ends were cut back, 3 bases at V and 1 base at J, with 10 bases in the middle. The CDR3 is 14 amino acids. The chain recombines TRBV28 with TRBJ2-7; D call uncertain. Specimen: peripheral blood. This sequence was found in a woman in her 30s with active or convalescent COVID-19. The CDR3 loop is CASSFMTRSYEQYF. In DNA form, the CDR3 reads TGTGCCAGCAGTTTTATGACACGATCCTACGAGCAGTACTTC.